A selection of T cell receptor beta chains follows, all from one sample in a study of blood T cell repertoires in COVID-19. The method was immunoSEQ multiplex PCR; TCRdb's version includes in-frame clones alone and lacks a portion of them. Of 150,000 or so clones listed, approximately 90% are singletons. The sequencing input was peripheral blood. The receptors originated from a man aged 18 to 35 with COVID-19, enrolled during active disease. The CDR3 runs from the conserved cysteine through the conserved F or W. A D gene is named only where the DNA matches it firmly.

TRBD1	TRBV5-6	TRBJ2-2	CASSWTGPNTGELFF	TGTGCCAGCAGTTGGACAGGGCCAAACACCGGGGAGCTGTTTTTT
.	TRBV27	TRBJ2-2	CASSLGRRTGELFF	TGTGCCAGCAGTTTGGGTAGGCGGACCGGGGAGCTGTTTTTT
.	TRBV30	TRBJ2-7	CAWSVSYGGYEQYF	TGTGCCTGGAGTGTAAGCTACGGAGGCTACGAGCAGTACTTC
.	TRBV24-1	TRBJ2-5	CATSLIGGYQETQYF	TGTGCCACCAGCCTCATTGGTGGCTACCAAGAGACCCAGTACTTC
.	TRBV30	TRBJ2-3	CAWSVGADHTDTQYF	TGTGCCTGGAGTGTAGGAGCGGACCACACAGATACGCAGTATTTT
TRBD1	TRBV7-9	TRBJ2-5	CASSGRTGLFQETQYF	TGTGCCAGCAGCGGCCGGACAGGGCTATTCCAAGAGACCCAGTACTTC
.	TRBV14	TRBJ2-2	CASSRDWVNTGELFF	TGTGCCAGCAGCCGGGACTGGGTGAACACCGGGGAGCTGTTTTTT
.	TRBV24-1	TRBJ1-1	CATADSNTEAFF	TGTGCCACCGCGGACAGTAACACTGAAGCTTTCTTT
TRBD1	TRBV6-5	TRBJ2-2	CASSRQGADTGELFF	TGTGCCAGCAGTCGACAGGGGGCGGACACCGGGGAGCTGTTTTTT
TRBD1	TRBV6-2/TRBV6-3	TRBJ1-2	CASSFRDRGRMDGYTF	TGTGCCAGCAGTTTTCGGGACAGGGGGCGAATGGATGGCTACACCTTC
.	TRBV27	TRBJ1-6	CASSRQSSYNSPLHF	TGTGCCAGCAGCCGACAGAGCTCCTATAATTCACCCCTCCACTTT
TRBD2	TRBV7-2	TRBJ2-3	CASSSRLAGGPSDTQYF	TGTGCCAGCAGCTCACGACTAGCGGGAGGGCCCTCAGATACGCAGTATTTT
.	TRBV6-2/TRBV6-3	TRBJ2-3	CASSYGSAGVTDTQYF	TGTGCCAGCAGTTACGGGTCTGCAGGGGTCACAGATACGCAGTATTTT
TRBD1	TRBV9	TRBJ2-7	CASSVDGGTGSYEQYF	TGTGCCAGCAGCGTAGATGGGGGGACAGGCTCCTACGAGCAGTACTTC
.	TRBV4-1	TRBJ2-1	CASSLRGPSSYNEQFF	TGCGCCAGCAGCCTCAGGGGCCCGAGCTCCTACAATGAGCAGTTCTTC